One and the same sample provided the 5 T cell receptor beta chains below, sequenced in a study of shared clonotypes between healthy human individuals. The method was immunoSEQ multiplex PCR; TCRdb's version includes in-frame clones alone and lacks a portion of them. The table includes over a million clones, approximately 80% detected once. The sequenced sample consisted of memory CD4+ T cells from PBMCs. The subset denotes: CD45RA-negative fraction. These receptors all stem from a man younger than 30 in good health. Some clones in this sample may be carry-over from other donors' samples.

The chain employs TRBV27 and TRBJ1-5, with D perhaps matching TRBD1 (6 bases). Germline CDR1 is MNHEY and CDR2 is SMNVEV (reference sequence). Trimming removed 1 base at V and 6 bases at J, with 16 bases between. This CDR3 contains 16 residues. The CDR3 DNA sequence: TGTGCCAGCAGTTTATTACAGGGAGGGGGTAGTCAGCCCCAGCATTTT. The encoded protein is CASSLLQGGGSQPQHF.

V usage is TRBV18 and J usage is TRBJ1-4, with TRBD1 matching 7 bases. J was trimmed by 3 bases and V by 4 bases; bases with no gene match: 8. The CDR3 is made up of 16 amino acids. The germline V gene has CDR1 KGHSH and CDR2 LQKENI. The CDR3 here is CASSRNRQGSNEKLFF. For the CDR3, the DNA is TGTGCCAGCTCACGAAACCGACAGGGCTCTAATGAAAAACTGTTTTTT.

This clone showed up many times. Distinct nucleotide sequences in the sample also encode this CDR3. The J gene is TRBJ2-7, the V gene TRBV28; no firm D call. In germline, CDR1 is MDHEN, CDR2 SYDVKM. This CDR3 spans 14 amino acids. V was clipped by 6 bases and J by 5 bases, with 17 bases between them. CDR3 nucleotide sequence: TGTGCCAGCAGAGGCCCGGTGGAGTCCCACGAGCAGTACTTC. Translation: CASRGPVESHEQYF. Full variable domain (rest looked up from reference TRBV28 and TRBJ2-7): DVKVTQSSRYLVKRTGEKVFLECVQDMDHENMFWYRQDPGLGLRLIYFSYDVKMKEKGDIPEGYSVSREKKERFSLILESASTNQTSMYLCASRGPVESHEQYFGPGTRLTVT.

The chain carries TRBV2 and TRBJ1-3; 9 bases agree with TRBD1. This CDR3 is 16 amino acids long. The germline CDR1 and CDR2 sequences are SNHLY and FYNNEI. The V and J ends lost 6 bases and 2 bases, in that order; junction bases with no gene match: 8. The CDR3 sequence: CASSFAQGATGNTIYF. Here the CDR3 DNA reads TGTGCCAGCAGCTTTGCACAGGGGGCAACTGGAAACACCATATATTTT.

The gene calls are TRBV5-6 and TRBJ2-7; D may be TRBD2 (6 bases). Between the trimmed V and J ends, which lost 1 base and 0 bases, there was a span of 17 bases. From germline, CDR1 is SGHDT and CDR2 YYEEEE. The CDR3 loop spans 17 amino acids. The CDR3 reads CASSLWGLGRSSYEQYF. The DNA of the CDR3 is TGTGCCAGCAGCTTGTGGGGCCTGGGGAGGAGCTCCTACGAGCAGTACTTC. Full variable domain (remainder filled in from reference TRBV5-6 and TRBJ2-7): DAGVTQSPTHLIKTRGQQVTLRCSPKSGHDTVSWYQQALGQGPQFIFQYYEEEERQRGNFPDRFSGHQFPNYSSELNVNALLLGDSALYLCASSLWGLGRSSYEQYFGPGTRLTVT.